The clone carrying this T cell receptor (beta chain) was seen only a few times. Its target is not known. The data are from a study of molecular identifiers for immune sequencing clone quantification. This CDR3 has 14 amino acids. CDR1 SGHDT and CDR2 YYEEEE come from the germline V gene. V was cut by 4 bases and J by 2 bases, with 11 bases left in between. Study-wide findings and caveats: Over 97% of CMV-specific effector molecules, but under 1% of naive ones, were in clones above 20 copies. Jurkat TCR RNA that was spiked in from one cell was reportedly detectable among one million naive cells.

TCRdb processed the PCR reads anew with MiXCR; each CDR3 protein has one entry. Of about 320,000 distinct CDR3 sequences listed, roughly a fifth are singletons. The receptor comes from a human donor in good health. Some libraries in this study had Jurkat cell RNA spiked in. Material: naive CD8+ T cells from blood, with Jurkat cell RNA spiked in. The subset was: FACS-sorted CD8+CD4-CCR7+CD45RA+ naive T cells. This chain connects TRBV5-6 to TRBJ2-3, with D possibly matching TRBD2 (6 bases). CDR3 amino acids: CASSAGRITDTQYF. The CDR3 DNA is TGTGCCAGCAGCGCGGGACGGATCACAGATACGCAGTATTTT.